This TCR beta chain was obtained from a study of CD8 T cells in ankylosing spondylitis. Study-wide results and limits: Fewer than ten highly homologous variants made up a TCR beta motif that seemed to typify ankylosing spondylitis blood. Researchers reportedly found disease-linked clones significantly enriched in matched ankylosing spondylitis synovial fluid. Peripheral blood samples showed relatively rare disease-linked clones, and these clones were CD8+. Prior literature has documented some motif variants in synovial fluid and blood from reactive arthritis.

Regarding this clonotype: The antigen remains undetermined.

V lost 6 bases, J lost 3 bases, and 14 bases lay in between. CDR3 length: 13 residues. CDR1 is SQVTM and CDR2 is ANQGSEA in the germline V gene. In making TCR beta libraries, quantitative 5'-RACE with molecular barcodes was used. TCRdb fed the 5' RACE reads into MiXCR, producing one record per CDR3 protein. The sample carries approximately 540,000 distinct CDR3 sequences, 10% to 15% recorded once. V and J are TRBV29-1 and TRBJ1-2; D might be TRBD1 (6 bases). The sequence was obtained from a male donor with ankylosing spondylitis. Sequenced input: blood, either unsorted or a sorted T cell fraction (not recorded which). The CDR3 bases are TGCAGCGTCGTACCGGGACACGACTATGGCTACACCTTC. This encodes CSVVPGHDYGYTF. Together with reference TRBV29-1 and TRBJ1-2, the CDR3 gives the full variable domain: SAVISQKPSRDICQRGTSLTIQCQVDSQVTMMFWYRQQPGQSLTLIATANQGSEATYESGFVIDKFPISRPNLTFSTLTVSNMSPEDSSIYLCSVVPGHDYGYTFGSGTRLTVV.